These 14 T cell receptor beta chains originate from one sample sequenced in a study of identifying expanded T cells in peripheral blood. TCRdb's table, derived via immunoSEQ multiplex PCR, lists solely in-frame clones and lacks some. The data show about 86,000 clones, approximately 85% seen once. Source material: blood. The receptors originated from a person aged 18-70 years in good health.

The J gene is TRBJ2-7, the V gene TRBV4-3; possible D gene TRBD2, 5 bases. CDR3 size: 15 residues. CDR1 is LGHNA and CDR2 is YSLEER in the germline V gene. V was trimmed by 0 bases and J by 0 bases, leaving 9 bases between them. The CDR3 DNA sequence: TGCGCCAGCAGCCAAGACGGAGGTCTCTCCTACGAGCAGTACTTC. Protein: CASSQDGGLSYEQYF.

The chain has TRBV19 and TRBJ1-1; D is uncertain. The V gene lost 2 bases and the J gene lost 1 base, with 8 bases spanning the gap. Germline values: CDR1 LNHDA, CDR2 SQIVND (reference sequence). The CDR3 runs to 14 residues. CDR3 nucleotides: TGTGCCAGTAGTATACATAGCCAGAACACTGAAGCTTTCTTT. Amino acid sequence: CASSIHSQNTEAFF.

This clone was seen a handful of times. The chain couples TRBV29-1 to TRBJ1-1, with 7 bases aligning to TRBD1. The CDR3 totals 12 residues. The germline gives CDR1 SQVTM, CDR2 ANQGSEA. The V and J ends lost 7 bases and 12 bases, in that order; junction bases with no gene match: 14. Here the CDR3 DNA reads TGCAGCGCCGGGGACGGACAGGCGAAAACTTTCTTT. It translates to CSAGDGQAKTFF. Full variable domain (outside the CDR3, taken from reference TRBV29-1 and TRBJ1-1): SAVISQKPSRDICQRGTSLTIQCQVDSQVTMMFWYRQQPGQSLTLIATANQGSEATYESGFVIDKFPISRPNLTFSTLTVSNMSPEDSSIYLCSAGDGQAKTFFGQGTRLTVV.

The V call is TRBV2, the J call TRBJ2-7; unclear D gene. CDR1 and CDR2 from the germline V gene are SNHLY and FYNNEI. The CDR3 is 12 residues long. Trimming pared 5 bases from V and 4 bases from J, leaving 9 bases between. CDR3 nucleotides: TGTGCCAGCAGTTCCCATAATTACGAGCAGTACTTC. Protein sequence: CASSSHNYEQYF.

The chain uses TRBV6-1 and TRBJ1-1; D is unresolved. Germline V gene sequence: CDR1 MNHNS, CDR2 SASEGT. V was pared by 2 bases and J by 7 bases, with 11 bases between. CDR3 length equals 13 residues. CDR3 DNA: TGTGCCAGCAGTGAACGAGAAGGGTTTGAAGCTTTCTTT. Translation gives CASSEREGFEAFF.

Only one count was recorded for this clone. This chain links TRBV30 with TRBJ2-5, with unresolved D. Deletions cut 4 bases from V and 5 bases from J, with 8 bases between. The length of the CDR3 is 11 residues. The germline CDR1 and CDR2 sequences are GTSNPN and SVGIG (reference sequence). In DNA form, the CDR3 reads TGTGCCTGGATGGTTGTGGAGACCCAGTACTTC. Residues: CAWMVVETQYF.

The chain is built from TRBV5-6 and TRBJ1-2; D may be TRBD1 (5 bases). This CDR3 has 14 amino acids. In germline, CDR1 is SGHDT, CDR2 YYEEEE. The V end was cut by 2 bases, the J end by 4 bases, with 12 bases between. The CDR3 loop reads CASSFFTGLYGYTF. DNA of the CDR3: TGTGCCAGCAGCTTTTTTACAGGCCTCTATGGCTACACCTTC.

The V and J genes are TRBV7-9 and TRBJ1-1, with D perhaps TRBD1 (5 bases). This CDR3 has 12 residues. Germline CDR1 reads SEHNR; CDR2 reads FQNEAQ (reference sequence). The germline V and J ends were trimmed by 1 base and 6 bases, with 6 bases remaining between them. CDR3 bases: TGTGCCAGCAGCTTAGTGGGGCCTGAAGCTTTCTTT. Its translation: CASSLVGPEAFF.

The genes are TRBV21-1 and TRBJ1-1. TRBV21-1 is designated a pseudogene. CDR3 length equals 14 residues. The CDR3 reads CASSKAPGNTEAFF. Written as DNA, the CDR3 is TGTGCCAGCAGCAAAGCGCCTGGGAACACTGAAGCTTTCTTT.

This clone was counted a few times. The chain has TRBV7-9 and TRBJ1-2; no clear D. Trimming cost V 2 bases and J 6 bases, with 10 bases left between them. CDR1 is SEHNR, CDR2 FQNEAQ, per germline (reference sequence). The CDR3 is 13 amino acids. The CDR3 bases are TGTGCCAGCAGCTTACGGCCGTCGGATGGCTACACCTTC. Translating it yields CASSLRPSDGYTF.

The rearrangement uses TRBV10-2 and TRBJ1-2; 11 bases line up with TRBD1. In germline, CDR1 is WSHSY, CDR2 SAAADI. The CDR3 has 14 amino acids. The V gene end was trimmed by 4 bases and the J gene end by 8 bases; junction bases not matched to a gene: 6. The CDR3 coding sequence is TGCGCCAGCAGTGCGGTAGGACAGGGGGCCGGCTACACCTTC. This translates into CASSAVGQGAGYTF.

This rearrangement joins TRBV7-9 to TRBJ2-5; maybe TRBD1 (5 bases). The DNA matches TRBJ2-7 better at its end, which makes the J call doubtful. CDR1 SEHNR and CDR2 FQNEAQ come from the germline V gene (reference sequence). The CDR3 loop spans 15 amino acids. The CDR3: CASSSAGLPSDEQYF. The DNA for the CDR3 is TGTGCCAGCAGCTCGGCAGGGCTACCTTCTGACGAGCAGTACTTC.

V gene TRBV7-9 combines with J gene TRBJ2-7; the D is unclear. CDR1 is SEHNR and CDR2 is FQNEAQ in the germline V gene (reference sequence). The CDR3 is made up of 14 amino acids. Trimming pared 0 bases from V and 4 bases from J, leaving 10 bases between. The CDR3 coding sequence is TGTGCCAGCAGCTTAGCGGGGATCGGGTACGAGCAGTACTTC. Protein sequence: CASSLAGIGYEQYF.

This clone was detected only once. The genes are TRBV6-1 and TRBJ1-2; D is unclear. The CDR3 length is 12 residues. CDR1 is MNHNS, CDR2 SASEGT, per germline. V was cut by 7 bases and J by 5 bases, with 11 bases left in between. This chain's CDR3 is CASTQVWYGYTF. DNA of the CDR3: TGTGCCAGCACTCAGGTTTGGTATGGCTACACCTTC.